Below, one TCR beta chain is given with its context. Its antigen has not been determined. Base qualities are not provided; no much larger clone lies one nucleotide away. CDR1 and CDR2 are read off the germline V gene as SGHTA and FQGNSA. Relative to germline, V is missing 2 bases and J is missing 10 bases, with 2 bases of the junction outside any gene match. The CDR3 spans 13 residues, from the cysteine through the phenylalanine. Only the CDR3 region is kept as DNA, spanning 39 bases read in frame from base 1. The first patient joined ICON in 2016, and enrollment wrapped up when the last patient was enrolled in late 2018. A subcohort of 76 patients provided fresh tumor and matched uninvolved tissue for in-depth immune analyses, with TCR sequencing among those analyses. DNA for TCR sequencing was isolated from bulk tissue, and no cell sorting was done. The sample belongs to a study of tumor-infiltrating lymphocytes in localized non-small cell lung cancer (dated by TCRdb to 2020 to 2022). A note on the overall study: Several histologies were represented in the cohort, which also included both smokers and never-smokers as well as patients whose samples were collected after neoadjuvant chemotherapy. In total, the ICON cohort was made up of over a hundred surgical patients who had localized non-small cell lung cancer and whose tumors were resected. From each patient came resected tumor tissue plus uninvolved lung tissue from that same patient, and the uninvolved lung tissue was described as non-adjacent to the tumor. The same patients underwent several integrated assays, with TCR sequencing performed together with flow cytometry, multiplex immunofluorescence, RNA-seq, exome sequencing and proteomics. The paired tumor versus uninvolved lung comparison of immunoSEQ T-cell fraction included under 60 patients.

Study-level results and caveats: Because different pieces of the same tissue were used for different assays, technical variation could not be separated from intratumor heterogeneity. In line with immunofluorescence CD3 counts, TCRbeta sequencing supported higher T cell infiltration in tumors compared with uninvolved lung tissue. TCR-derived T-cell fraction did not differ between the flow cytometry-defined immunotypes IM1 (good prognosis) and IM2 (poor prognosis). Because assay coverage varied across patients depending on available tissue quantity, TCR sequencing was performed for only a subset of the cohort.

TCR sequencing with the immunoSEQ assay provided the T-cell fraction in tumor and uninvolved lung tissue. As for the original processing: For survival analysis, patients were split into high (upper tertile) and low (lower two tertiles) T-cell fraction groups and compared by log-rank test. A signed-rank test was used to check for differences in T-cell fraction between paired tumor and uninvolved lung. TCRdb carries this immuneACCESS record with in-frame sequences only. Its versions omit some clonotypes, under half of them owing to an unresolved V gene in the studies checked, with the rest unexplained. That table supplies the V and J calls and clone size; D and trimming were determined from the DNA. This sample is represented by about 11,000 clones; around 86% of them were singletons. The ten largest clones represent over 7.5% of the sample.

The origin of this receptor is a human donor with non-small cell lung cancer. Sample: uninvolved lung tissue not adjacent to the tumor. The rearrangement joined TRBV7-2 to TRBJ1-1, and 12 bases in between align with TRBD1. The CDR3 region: CASSLSGQGAAFF. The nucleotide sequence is TGTGCCAGCAGCTTATCGGGACAGGGGGCAGCTTTCTTT.